The 3 T cell receptor beta chains below were found in one sample sequenced in a study of blood T cells in healthy people across ages. PCR was performed a second time for about 7 to 11 cycles using a sample-barcoded 5' primer and a J-beta primer mix. MiXCR, applied by TCRdb to the 5' RACE reads, yields one record per CDR3 protein. Here the sample spans some 1.4 million distinct CDR3 sequences, 42% being singletons. The specimen was blood. All receptors derive from a young woman in good health.

This clonotype was seen repeatedly, ten times or more. The chain couples TRBV6-5 to TRBJ1-2; tentatively, D is TRBD1 (5 bases). The CDR3 is 17 residues long. Between the trimmed V and J ends, which lost 2 bases and 0 bases, there was a span of 16 bases. From germline, CDR1 is MNHEY and CDR2 SVGAGI. The CDR3 region is CASSYTRSGMANYGYTF. In DNA form, the CDR3 reads TGTGCCAGCAGTTACACCCGATCAGGGATGGCTAACTATGGCTACACCTTC.

The chain uses TRBV9 and TRBJ2-6, with D possibly matching TRBD1 (5 bases). The CDR3 runs to 19 residues. CDR1 and CDR2 (germline): SGDLS, YYNGEE. V lost 4 bases and J 0 bases, leaving 20 bases between the germline ends. The CDR3 sequence: CASSQRLGRVFSGANVLTF. The CDR3, as DNA: TGTGCCAGCAGCCAACGGCTGGGGCGCGTCTTCTCTGGGGCCAACGTCCTGACTTTC. Full variable domain (rest looked up from reference TRBV9 and TRBJ2-6): DSGVTQTPKHLITATGQRVTLRCSPRSGDLSVYWYQQSLDQGLQFLIQYYNGEERAKGNILERFSAQQFPDLHSELNLSSLELGDSALYFCASSQRLGRVFSGANVLTFGAGSRLTVL.

CDR3: CSARDGGNYEQYF. CDR3 bases: TGCAGTGCTAGGGACGGGGGAAACTACGAGCAGTACTTC. The chain links TRBV20-1 to TRBJ2-7; a possible D gene is TRBD2 (6 bases). V gave up 3 bases and J gave up 3 bases, with 12 bases separating them. There are 13 residues in the CDR3. Germline-derived CDR1 and CDR2 are DFQATT and SNEGSKA (reference sequence).